This TCR beta chain was recorded in a study of yellow fever vaccine responses in identical twins. Study observations and caveats: Reports say the vaccine T cell response in twins looked partly convergent and partly personalized.

A note on this clonotype: Its antigen is unidentified.

In TCRdb, the RT-PCR reads were re-called with MiXCR into one record per CDR3 protein. In the table there are approximately 2,000 distinct CDR3 sequences, more than 85% of which are singletons. Germline CDR1 and CDR2: MNHNS and SASEGT. The V and J ends lost 7 bases and 11 bases respectively, with 21 bases between them. This CDR3 has 14 residues. This chain links TRBV6-1 with TRBJ1-5; D may be TRBD1 (6 bases). This receptor was taken from a woman younger than 35 who received the yellow fever vaccine. Source: T cells from blood (PBMCs), unsorted or a sorted subset (not recorded which), taken before or after yellow fever vaccination (not recorded which). The CDR3 region has the DNA TGTGCCAGCAACCGGGACACCCTATTCCCCTCCCAGCATTTT. Its protein is CASNRDTLFPSQHF.